The 9 T cell receptor beta chains reported below all come from one sample, sequenced in a study of T cell responses to AZD1222 COVID-19 vaccine. Generated by immunoSEQ multiplex PCR, the TCRdb table keeps only in-frame clones and is missing some. The sample shows about 120,000 clones, roughly four fifths of them seen only once. The source was peripheral blood, collected on day 0 of AZD1222 vaccination. All receptors come from an adult in good health.

V and J are TRBV6-5 and TRBJ1-2, with 7 bases identical to TRBD1. The V gene end was trimmed by 5 bases and the J gene end by 4 bases; junction bases not matched to a gene: 7. CDR3 length: 14 amino acids. CDR1 is MNHEY, CDR2 SVGAGI, per germline. CDR3 DNA sequence: TGTGCCAGCAGTCAAACAGGGGAGGGCTATGGCTACACCTTC. It is translated as CASSQTGEGYGYTF.

This chain links TRBV18 with TRBJ1-1; perhaps TRBD1 as D (6 bases). This CDR3 region has 15 residues. Deletions cut 1 base from V and 3 bases from J, with 12 bases between. The V gene's germline CDR1 is KGHSH and CDR2 LQKENI. CDR3 sequence: CASSPLRNRDTEAFF. CDR3 sequence (DNA): TGTGCCAGCTCACCACTTCGAAACAGGGACACTGAAGCTTTCTTT.

The chain carries TRBV3-1 (or the pseudogene TRBV3-2) and TRBJ2-3; 9 bases match TRBD1. Germline trimming cut 0 bases from V and 5 bases from J; bases unmatched to any gene: 3. Germline lookup yields CDR1 LGHDT and CDR2 YNNKEL (reference sequence). There are 15 residues in the CDR3. The CDR3 bases are TGTGCCAGCAGCCAAGAGGGGACAGGGTTAGATACGCAGTATTTT. Translation gives CASSQEGTGLDTQYF.

This clone was seen only once. The rearrangement joins TRBV3-1 (or the pseudogene TRBV3-2) to TRBJ1-1; D remains ambiguous. Trimming took 0 bases from V and 8 from J, leaving 16 bases between them. Germline V gene data show CDR1 as LGHDT and CDR2 as YNNKEL (reference sequence). The CDR3 spans 15 residues. The CDR3 reads CASSQDRRQTGEAFF. The CDR3 nucleotides read TGTGCCAGCAGCCAAGATCGTAGGCAAACTGGGGAAGCTTTCTTT.

CDR3 nucleotide sequence: TGTGCCAGCAGCCAACAGGGGACTACTAATGAAAAACTGTTTTTT. This sequence encodes CASSQQGTTNEKLFF. The rearrangement uses TRBV2 and TRBJ1-4; the match to TRBD1 covers 7 bases. Germline V gene sequence: CDR1 SNHLY, CDR2 FYNNEI. With 6 bases clipped from V and 2 bases from J, the junction kept 6 bases outside the gene matches. The CDR3 contains 15 residues. Together with reference TRBV2 and TRBJ1-4, the CDR3 gives the full variable domain: EPEVTQTPSHQVTQMGQEVILRCVPISNHLYFYWYRQILGQKVEFLVSFYNNEISEKSEIFDDQFSVERPDGSNFTLKIRSTKLEDSAMYFCASSQQGTTNEKLFFGSGTQLSVL.

This clone appeared a single time. The CDR3 loop reads CASSTTGVYGYTF. DNA of the CDR3: TGTGCCAGTAGTACCACAGGGGTCTATGGCTACACCTTC. The chain is built from TRBV19 and TRBJ1-2; 7 positions agree with TRBD1. V lost 4 bases to trimming and J lost 4 bases; unmatched junction nucleotides: 3. The CDR3 is 13 residues long. Germline V lookup: CDR1 LNHDA, CDR2 SQIVND (reference sequence).

This clone was recorded at least ten times. The chain recombines TRBV7-2 with TRBJ1-6; 7 bases match TRBD1. Germline V CDR1 and CDR2: SGHTA, FQGNSA. V trimming: 4 bases; J trimming: 7 bases; junction bases outside the gene matches: 19. This CDR3 spans 19 amino acids. The CDR3 reads CASSSQRQGGGGRNSPLHF. CDR3 DNA sequence: TGTGCCAGCAGCTCACAAAGACAGGGTGGAGGGGGGAGGAATTCACCCCTCCACTTT.

In its sample, this clone was seen a few times. The V and J genes are TRBV3-1 (or the pseudogene TRBV3-2) and TRBJ2-1; 14 positions match TRBD2. The J segment lost 9 bases and the V segment lost 8 bases, leaving 6 bases of the junction unmatched. This CDR3 is 14 amino acids long. Looked up from germline, CDR1 is LGHDT and CDR2 is YNNKEL (reference sequence). In DNA, the CDR3 is TGTGCCAGCGCCGGGACTAGCGGGAGTAGTGAGCAGTTCTTC. Its protein product is CASAGTSGSSEQFF.

The chain has TRBV7-8 and TRBJ1-5, with D maybe TRBD1 (6 bases). Deletions cut 1 base from V and 6 bases from J, with 19 bases between. CDR1 and CDR2 from the germline V gene are SGHVS and FQNEAQ. The CDR3 is 17 amino acids. CDR3 region: CASSLGTTGHRGQPQHF. As DNA, the CDR3 is TGTGCCAGCAGCTTAGGGACCACAGGGCATCGGGGTCAGCCCCAGCATTTT.